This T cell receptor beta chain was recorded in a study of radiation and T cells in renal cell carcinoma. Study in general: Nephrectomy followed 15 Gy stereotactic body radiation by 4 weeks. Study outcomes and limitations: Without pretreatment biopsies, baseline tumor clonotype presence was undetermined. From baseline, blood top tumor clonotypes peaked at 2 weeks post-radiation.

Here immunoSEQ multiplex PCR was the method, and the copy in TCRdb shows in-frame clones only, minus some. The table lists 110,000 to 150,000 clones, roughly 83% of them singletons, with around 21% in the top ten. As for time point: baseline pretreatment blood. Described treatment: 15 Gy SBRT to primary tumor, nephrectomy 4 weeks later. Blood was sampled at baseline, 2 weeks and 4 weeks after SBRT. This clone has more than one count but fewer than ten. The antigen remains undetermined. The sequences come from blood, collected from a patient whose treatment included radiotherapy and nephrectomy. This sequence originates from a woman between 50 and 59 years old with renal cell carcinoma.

The CDR3 DNA is TGTGCCAGTAGTATTGGAAGCCTCCGCTCTGGCTACACCTTC. Its protein is CASSIGSLRSGYTF. This sequence joins TRBV19 and TRBJ1-2; D uncertain. The CDR3 is made up of 14 amino acids. The germline gives CDR1 LNHDA, CDR2 SQIVND (reference sequence). Trimming cost V 3 bases and J 7 bases, with 15 bases left between them.